Listed below are T cell receptor beta chains from one sample, sequenced in a study of blood T cell repertoires in COVID-19. TCRdb's copy holds only in-frame clones and misses some; the assay was immunoSEQ multiplex PCR. Here the sample spans fewer than 300,000 clones, 70% to 90% being singletons. Material: peripheral blood. The source is a woman under 40 with COVID-19, enrolled during active disease. Each CDR3 is given with its conserved first and last residue. The order of the fields is V gene, D gene, CDR3 length, CDR3 protein. The D gene is left open where the match is weak.

TRBV5-4,TRBD2,14,CASSWGGYTDTQYF
TRBV4-1,TRBD1,14,CASSHAQGGTEAFF
TRBV5-6,TRBD1,13,CASSPGDRGGYTF
TRBV6-1,-,13,CASSEGRDTEAFF
TRBV19,-,14,CASSPSGDSYEQYF
TRBV7-2,TRBD2,15,CASSTRTSGAYEQYF
TRBV11-2,TRBD2,16,CASSSDTGGPGDTQYF
TRBV10-2,-,14,CASTPGRGTYEQYF
TRBV28,TRBD1,14,CASSFTGGGTEAFF
TRBV5-6,-,14,CASSLGRRSNEQFF
TRBV6-6,-,14,CASSATSGAYEQYF
TRBV19,-,16,CASSIVPRTRDTEAFF
TRBV6-4,TRBD2,16,CASSDSTSGGADTQYF
TRBV7-6,-,14,CASSLQGANTEAFF
TRBV6-6,-,15,CASKVGRGLTGELFF
TRBV7-8,-,19,CASSLTASFWGHLFNEQFF
TRBV7-6,-,14,CASSLGLATYEQYF
TRBV2,-,14,CASSGRSYYTEAFF
TRBV7-8,-,13,CASSLARGYGYTF
TRBV27,-,11,CASSLGTGQFF
TRBV18,TRBD1,16,CASSPSSRGLTEKLFF
TRBV5-4,TRBD2,16,CASSFAPGLAGYEQYF
TRBV27,-,15,CASSLRAQGGYGYTF
TRBV19,-,16,CASSMLMSSSYNEQFF
TRBV5-6,-,14,CASSLTPPQETQYF
TRBV27,-,16,CASSRAGVFFAGELFF
TRBV6-6,TRBD2,15,CASRTSGGDYNEQFF
TRBV29-1,TRBD1,15,CSVGLGTGGVYEQYF
TRBV3-1/TRBV3-2,TRBD2,17,CASSRSILAGRTDTQYF
TRBV30,TRBD1,14,CAWSVDRGLSKQYF
TRBV19,-,15,CASTPSMANSYGYTF
TRBV5-1,-,14,CASSLEVVRYEQYF
TRBV11-2,TRBD1,16,CASSDPGQGSYNEQFF
TRBV2,-,13,CASSEVRLSGYTF
TRBV27,TRBD2,17,CASSFLLAGGSYNEQFF
TRBV7-2,-,14,CASSLSVRGGEQFF
TRBV4-1,-,14,CASSLAGLGKTQYF
TRBV2,TRBD1,14,CASSGQGMGTEAFF
TRBV4-1,TRBD2,17,CASSPRDLAGSSYEQYF
TRBV12-3/TRBV12-4,TRBD1,13,CASSPSGQGKAFF
TRBV6-5,TRBD1,15,CASNPGTGPYNEQFF
TRBV4-1,-,15,CASSQDVGRGETQYF
TRBV27,-,12,CASSWHTGELFF
TRBV2,-,12,CASRNRDYGYTF
TRBV18,-,17,CASSPTVRQLNTGELFF
TRBV4-1,-,12,CASSQGPYGYTF
TRBV5-8,TRBD1,16,CASSLGQGATNEKLFF
TRBV3-1/TRBV3-2,TRBD2,18,CASSPHPGEGLAIGEQFF
TRBV27,-,14,CASSSIAGSFGYTF
TRBV5-4,-,13,CASSTTSGYEQYF